This T cell receptor beta chain was found in a study of multiple sclerosis patients with progressive multifocal leukoencephalopathy. Study-level findings and limits: Most PML patients had lower entropy, suggesting less diverse TRB repertoires. At PML onset, no shared TRBV or TRBJ gene usage was seen.

V trimming: 0 bases; J trimming: 6 bases; junction bases outside the gene matches: 10. From germline, CDR1 is SGHNT and CDR2 YYREEE (reference sequence). This CDR3 comprises 17 residues. The sample's time point: about six months of natalizumab therapy. T1 and T2 blood were collected at 6 and 12 months of natalizumab. For this clone: Its target is unknown.

Each PCR contained spiked synthetic TR CDR3 controls spanning every V-J pairing. The protocol was immunoSEQ multiplex PCR, while the TCRdb copy is restricted to in-frame clones and leaves out a portion. The sample includes tens of thousands of clones, nearly 90% of them seen just once. The sample here was PBMCs, taken from a patient treated with natalizumab. V gene TRBV5-4 combines with J gene TRBJ2-4; 9 nucleotides align to TRBD2. This receptor was identified in a human donor with multiple sclerosis. CDR3 nucleotide sequence: TGTGCCAGCAGCTTGGCGAGACTTAGCGGGGGCGTAAACATTCAGTACTTC. This gives the protein CASSLARLSGGVNIQYF.